What follows are 25 T cell receptor beta chains derived from one specimen sequenced in a study of PD-L1 blockade in urothelial cancer. Time point in this sample: pretreatment peripheral blood. The data were produced by immunoSEQ multiplex PCR, yet TCRdb's version contains in-frame clones alone and is incomplete. The data show tens of thousands of clones, around 83% seen once. This material consisted of PBMCs, taken around atezolizumab (anti-PD-L1) treatment. These receptors were collected from a woman aged 70-85 years with urothelial cancer.

The chain recombines TRBV5-4 with TRBJ2-3; possible D gene TRBD1, 5 bases. CDR1 is SGHNT and CDR2 is YYREEE in the germline V gene (reference sequence). Trimming took off 2 bases at V and 0 bases at J, with 10 bases between the two ends. This CDR3 has 15 residues. The CDR3 is CASSFSSGSTDTQYF. The CDR3 DNA is TGTGCCAGCAGCTTCTCGTCAGGGAGCACAGATACGCAGTATTTT.

The V and J genes are TRBV6-5 and TRBJ1-6; perhaps TRBD1 as D (6 bases). Trimming pared 10 bases from V and 10 bases from J, leaving 17 bases between. The germline V gene encodes CDR1 MNHEY and CDR2 SVGAGI. The CDR3 is made up of 13 amino acids. The CDR3 DNA is TGTGCCACCCAGACTCAGGGGATATCACCCCTCCACTTT. This gives the protein CATQTQGISPLHF.

This clone was detected only a few times. The CDR3 DNA is TGTGCCACCAGCAGAGATTATGGGACAGCGGCTGGCTACACCTTC. It is translated as CATSRDYGTAAGYTF. This sequence joins TRBV15 and TRBJ1-2, with 7 bases fitting TRBD1. The CDR3 is 15 amino acids. CDR1 LNHNV and CDR2 YYDKDF come from the germline V gene (reference sequence). The V segment lost 0 bases and the J segment 7 bases; nucleotides outside the gene matches: 8. Combining the CDR3 with reference TRBV15 and TRBJ1-2 gives the whole variable domain DAMVIQNPRYQVTQFGKPVTLSCSQTLNHNVMYWYQQKSSQAPKLLFHYYDKDFNNEADTPDNFQSRRPNTSFCFLDIRSPGLGDTAMYLCATSRDYGTAAGYTFGSGTRLTVV.

This chain joins TRBV9 and TRBJ2-3; 14 nucleotides agree with TRBD2. Germline values: CDR1 SGDLS, CDR2 YYNGEE. J gave up 7 bases and V 0 bases, and 7 bases lay outside the gene matches. CDR3 length: 17 residues. The CDR3 loop reads CASSVDQGTSGGNTQYF. The CDR3 bases are TGTGCCAGCAGCGTAGATCAAGGGACTAGCGGGGGAAATACGCAGTATTTT.

The V call is TRBV19, the J call TRBJ2-1; 9 bases match TRBD1. Looked up from germline, CDR1 is LNHDA and CDR2 is SQIVND (reference sequence). Losses at the gene ends were 8 bases for V and 2 bases for J; bases not matched to a gene: 7. The CDR3 runs 15 residues. Written as DNA, the CDR3 is TGTGCCAGTCACGAGGGACAGGGACCCTACAATGAGCAGTTCTTC. It translates to CASHEGQGPYNEQFF.

This CDR3 is CASSLIAQKETQYF. The CDR3 DNA reads as TGCGCCAGCAGCTTGATCGCACAGAAAGAGACCCAGTACTTC. The chain uses TRBV5-1 and TRBJ2-5; D uncertain. Germline assignment: CDR1 SGHRS and CDR2 YFSETQ. Trimming took 1 base from V and 3 from J, leaving 10 bases between them. This CDR3 comprises 14 residues.

The chain uses TRBV7-9 and TRBJ2-3; perhaps TRBD2 as D (6 bases). This CDR3 comprises 16 residues. Trimming cost V 5 bases and J 5 bases, with 20 bases left between them. CDR1 and CDR2 from the germline V gene are SEHNR and FQNEAQ (reference sequence). The CDR3 region has the DNA TGTGCCAGCAGCCACGGAGGGACGGCGGTCGGAGATACGCAGTATTTT. Translated: CASSHGGTAVGDTQYF.

The V call is TRBV30, the J call TRBJ2-5; D may be TRBD2 (7 bases). CDR1 is GTSNPN and CDR2 is SVGIG in the germline V gene (reference sequence). V was trimmed by 7 bases and J by 9 bases, leaving 21 bases between them. This CDR3 comprises 13 residues. The CDR3 sequence is CASRLGGRRAQYF. In DNA, the CDR3 is TGTGCCTCCAGACTCGGGGGGCGCAGAGCCCAGTACTTC.

The chain recombines TRBV15 with TRBJ2-3; 8 positions agree with TRBD2. The CDR3 has 17 amino acids. Germline CDR1 reads LNHNV; CDR2 reads YYDKDF (reference sequence). J was trimmed by 3 bases and V by 0 bases; bases with no gene match: 8. The CDR3 bases are TGTGCCACCAGCAGAGATTCCGTCGGGAGGGGGACAGATACGCAGTATTTT. Residues: CATSRDSVGRGTDTQYF.

V gene TRBV6-6 combines with J gene TRBJ2-7, with TRBD2 identical over 7 bases. This CDR3 is 11 amino acids long. Losses at the gene ends were 8 bases for V and 9 bases for J; bases not matched to a gene: 7. Germline values: CDR1 MNHNY, CDR2 SVGAGI (reference sequence). CDR3 nucleotide sequence: TGTGCCAGCGGGCGACTAGCTTTGCAGTACTTC. Translating gives CASGRLALQYF.

The rearrangement uses TRBV18 and TRBJ2-5, with a weak D call TRBD1 (6 bases). Trimming removed 3 bases at V and 3 bases at J, with 11 bases between. The CDR3 extends over 14 amino acids. Germline V gives CDR1 KGHSH, CDR2 LQKENI. CDR3 amino acids: CASSPLQGEETQYF. CDR3 nucleotides: TGTGCCAGCTCACCGTTACAGGGAGAAGAGACCCAGTACTTC.

The chain is built from TRBV19 and TRBJ2-7; 14 bases line up with TRBD2. The CDR3 spans 16 residues. V was pared by 3 bases and J by 4 bases, with 5 bases of the junction left unmatched. Per germline, CDR1 LNHDA and CDR2 SQIVND (reference sequence). The CDR3 spells CASSIQGLAGVYEQYF. The CDR3 DNA reads as TGTGCCAGTAGTATTCAGGGACTAGCGGGAGTGTACGAGCAGTACTTC.

The genes are TRBV2 and TRBJ2-7; a weak D match, TRBD2 (6 bases). Germline assignment: CDR1 SNHLY and CDR2 FYNNEI. The CDR3 runs 15 residues. V lost 1 base and J lost 4, with 14 bases in between. CDR3 region: CASSEGIAEIYEQYF. CDR3 bases: TGTGCCAGCAGTGAAGGTATAGCGGAAATTTACGAGCAGTACTTC.

This clone has a handful of counts. This sequence joins TRBV7-8 and TRBJ1-1, with D possibly matching TRBD1 (6 bases). Germline loops: CDR1 SGHVS, CDR2 FQNEAQ. This CDR3 spans 15 amino acids. Trimming took off 1 base at V and 4 bases at J, with 13 bases between the two ends. CDR3 loop: CASSLDRDPFTEAFF. The CDR3 nucleotides read TGTGCCAGCAGCTTAGACAGGGACCCCTTCACTGAAGCTTTCTTT.

The gene calls are TRBV7-8 and TRBJ1-4; D unresolved. The CDR3 covers 18 residues. V was pared by 5 bases and J by 0 bases, with 19 bases between. Germline lookup yields CDR1 SGHVS and CDR2 FQNEAQ. The CDR3 DNA reads as TGTGCCAGCAGCCGTCAATCCTTTACGGGTGCAACTAATGAAAAACTGTTTTTT. Amino acids: CASSRQSFTGATNEKLFF.

In this sample, this clone turned up once. The chain recombines TRBV19 with TRBJ2-5; a possible D gene is TRBD1 (5 bases). Germline CDR1 reads LNHDA; CDR2 reads SQIVND (reference sequence). This CDR3 region has 13 residues. Trimming left V 2 bases short and J 3 bases short, with 7 bases between. CDR3 bases: TGTGCCAGTAGTATACAACAGGAAGAGACCCAGTACTTC. It is translated as CASSIQQEETQYF.

In this sample, this clone turned up once. The rearrangement joins TRBV11-2 to TRBJ2-7; TRBD2 is a possible D gene (6 bases). This CDR3 contains 14 residues. Trimming took 0 bases from V and 5 from J, leaving 11 bases between them. In germline, CDR1 is SGHAT, CDR2 FQNNGV. In nucleotides, the CDR3 is TGTGCCAGCAGCTTAGATGGAGGGTCCCACGAGCAGTACTTC. This translates into CASSLDGGSHEQYF.

This rearrangement joins TRBV5-1 to TRBJ1-1; tentatively, D is TRBD1 (5 bases). V lost 7 bases and J 5 bases, leaving 21 bases between the germline ends. Germline V gives CDR1 SGHRS, CDR2 YFSETQ. This CDR3 has 15 amino acids. CDR3 nucleotide sequence: TGCGCCAGCGGAACGGGCCAGGGAGGCACGACTGAAGCTTTCTTT. It translates to CASGTGQGGTTEAFF. Based on the CDR3 plus reference TRBV5-1 and TRBJ1-1, the full variable domain is KAGVTQTPRYLIKTRGQQVTLSCSPISGHRSVSWYQQTPGQGLQFLFEYFSETQRNKGNFPGRFSGRQFSNSRSEMNVSTLELGDSALYLCASGTGQGGTTEAFFGQGTRLTVV.

The V and J genes are TRBV29-1 and TRBJ2-7; 7 bases align to TRBD2. This CDR3 has 15 residues. The germline gives CDR1 SQVTM, CDR2 ANQGSEA. V lost 4 bases, J lost 8 bases, and 17 bases stayed unmatched. In DNA form, the CDR3 reads TGCAGCGTTGGGGAAGTGAGCGGGACTTTTGTTCAGCAGTACTTC. Amino acids: CSVGEVSGTFVQQYF.

This clone was counted only a few times. The rearrangement joins TRBV2 to TRBJ2-2; 7 bases are a match to TRBD1. This CDR3 is built from 14 residues. Germline-derived CDR1 and CDR2 are SNHLY and FYNNEI. The J segment lost 3 bases and the V segment lost 5 bases, leaving 3 bases of the junction unmatched. The CDR3 nucleotides read TGTGCCAGCAGTTCACAGGGGTACACCGGGGAGCTGTTTTTT. Its translation: CASSSQGYTGELFF.

The rearrangement joins TRBV5-4 to TRBJ1-6; 7 nucleotides line up with TRBD1. The V segment lost 2 bases and the J segment 9 bases; nucleotides outside the gene matches: 5. The CDR3 consists of 14 residues. The germline V gene encodes CDR1 SGHNT and CDR2 YYREEE (reference sequence). CDR3 sequence: CASSFETGISPLHF. In DNA form, the CDR3 reads TGTGCCAGCAGCTTCGAGACAGGGATTTCACCCCTCCACTTT.

The gene calls are TRBV30 and TRBJ2-1, with a tentative D call TRBD1 (5 bases). The ends were cut back, 0 bases at V and 5 bases at J, with 14 bases in the middle. The CDR3 runs 15 residues. Germline CDR1 reads GTSNPN; CDR2 reads SVGIG (reference sequence). CDR3 coding DNA: TGTGCCTGGAGTGTACAGGTAGGGTTCGACAATGAGCAGTTCTTC. It is translated as CAWSVQVGFDNEQFF. Variable domain in full (rest from reference TRBV30 and TRBJ2-1): SQTIHQWPATLVQPVGSPLSLECTVEGTSNPNLYWYRQAAGRGLQLLFYSVGIGQISSEVPQNLSASRPQDRQFILSSKKLLLSDSGFYLCAWSVQVGFDNEQFFGPGTRLTVL.

The chain couples TRBV28 to TRBJ1-3, with D perhaps matching TRBD1 (5 bases). Germline CDR1 MDHEN, CDR2 SYDVKM. This CDR3 spans 14 amino acids. V lost 5 bases and J 3 bases, leaving 11 bases between the germline ends. CDR3 DNA sequence: TGTGCCAGCAGTCCGGGACTAGATGGAAACACCATATATTTT. Protein product: CASSPGLDGNTIYF.

The V call is TRBV5-1, the J call TRBJ2-1; 8 bases agree with TRBD2. The CDR3 extends over 15 amino acids. V lost 1 base to trimming and J lost 4 bases; unmatched junction nucleotides: 4. Germline V gene sequence: CDR1 SGHRS, CDR2 YFSETQ. The DNA for the CDR3 is TGCGCCAGCAGCTTGACTAGCGGATTATACAATGAGCAGTTCTTC. This translates into CASSLTSGLYNEQFF.

This clone was counted a single time. CDR3 residues: CASLLRSGNTIYF. The CDR3 DNA follows: TGTGCCAGCCTTCTTAGGAGTGGAAACACCATATATTTT. The chain combines TRBV6-1 with TRBJ1-3; D gene uncertain. The CDR3 has 13 amino acids. In germline, CDR1 is MNHNS, CDR2 SASEGT. V lost 8 bases and J lost 3, with 11 bases in between.